What follows are 26 T cell receptor beta chains derived from one specimen sequenced in a study of metastatic and nonmetastatic thyroid tumors. TCRdb reprocessed the PCR reads via MiXCR. The table includes roughly 55,000 clones, around 15% detected once. Until they underwent thyroid surgery, no patient had received any treatment. Sequencing was done on a sample of blood. These receptor sequences come from a male donor with papillary thyroid cancer or a benign thyroid nodule (not recorded which). Some clones in this sample may be carry-over from other donors' samples.

This clone was seen more than once but under ten times. This could be a read error, since a much larger clone is one nucleotide away. The rearrangement links TRBV6-7 to TRBJ1-1; a weak D match, TRBD1 (6 bases). TRBV6-7 belongs to the ORF category, with a function that is uncertain. CDR3 length equals 16 residues. The CDR3: CASSYSMEQGNTEALF. The CDR3 nucleotides are TGTGCCAGCAGTTACTCTATGGAACAGGGAAACACTGAAGCTCTCTTT.

This clone was seen many times. The V gene is TRBV27, the J gene TRBJ2-5, with 8 bases that match TRBD2. With 2 bases clipped from V and 4 bases from J, the junction kept 9 bases outside the gene matches. This CDR3 has 16 residues. The germline gives CDR1 MNHEY, CDR2 SMNVEV (reference sequence). The CDR3 bases are TGTGCCAGCAGTTTAGAAGTCGGGAGGGCCTTAGAGACCCAGTACTTC. It codes for CASSLEVGRALETQYF.

A remark on this clone: One base away lies a much larger clone, so this may be a sequencing read error. The chain recombines TRBV25-1 with TRBJ2-5; TRBD2 matches at 7 bases. This CDR3 is built from 19 residues. Germline V CDR1 and CDR2: MGHDK, SYGVNS. After removal of 8 bases from V and 6 bases from J, the junction contained 27 bases not matched to a gene. The CDR3 DNA reads TGTGCCAGCGCTGAGGCGGGGGTTCGGTTGACTATCGGGACTAAGACCCAGTACTTC. Amino acids: CASAEAGVRLTIGTKTQYF.

Ten or more counts support this clone. The rearrangement uses TRBV29-1 and TRBJ2-3; D might be TRBD1 or TRBD2, each matching 5 bases. The CDR3 sequence is 16 residues long. Germline V gene sequence: CDR1 SQVTM, CDR2 ANQGSEA. CDR3 in DNA: TGCAGTTTTTCGTCCCGGGACCACGGTGGGACAGATACGCAGTATTTT. Protein product: CSFSSRDHGGTDTQYF.

This clone came up many times. The gene calls are TRBV5-6 and TRBJ2-7; D could derive from TRBD1 or TRBD2 (6 bases each). This CDR3 is built from 13 residues. V was pared by 4 bases and J by 5 bases, with 13 bases between. The germline V gene has CDR1 SGHDT and CDR2 YYEEEE. This CDR3 reads CASSLGGSNEQYF. CDR3 DNA sequence: TGTGCCAGCAGCCTGGGGGGCTCAAACGAGCAGTACTTC.

As DNA, the CDR3 is TGTGCCATCAGCGCACAGGGCAATGCCGGGGAGCTGTTTTTT. Translating it yields CAISAQGNAGELFF. The chain carries TRBV12-3 or TRBV12-4 and TRBJ2-2; perhaps TRBD1 as D (6 bases). Trimming took 10 bases from V and 6 from J, leaving 18 bases between them. The CDR3 is made up of 14 amino acids.

The table lists this clone with many counts. The sample contains more than one DNA sequence encoding this CDR3. The chain has TRBV5-6 and TRBJ2-3, with D perhaps given as TRBD1 or TRBD2 (5 bases each). The CDR3 sequence is 15 residues long. V was trimmed by 3 bases and J by 5 bases, leaving 16 bases between them. Germline V gene lookup returns CDR1 SGHDT and CDR2 YYEEEE. CDR3: CASSSKDGTQDTQYF. CDR3 nucleotide sequence: TGTGCCAGCAGCTCCAAAGACGGGACGCAAGATACGCAGTATTTT.

There are many counts of this clone. The V gene is TRBV10-2, the J gene TRBJ1-5; no definite D call. Trimming shortened V by 3 bases and J by 0 bases, and 9 bases separated the two germline ends. This CDR3 region has 15 residues. Germline V gene lookup returns CDR1 WSHSY and CDR2 SAAADI. This CDR3 is CASSEMGNSNQPQHF. The CDR3 nucleotides are TGCGCCAGCAGTGAAATGGGGAATAGCAATCAGCCCCAGCATTTT.

This clone came up many times. This chain links TRBV4-3 with TRBJ2-1; D is perhaps TRBD2 (6 bases). CDR1 is LGHNA and CDR2 is YSLEER in the germline V gene. The CDR3 length is 17 residues. The V and J ends lost 0 bases and 4 bases respectively, with 16 bases between them. The CDR3 coding sequence is TGCGCCAGCAGCCAAGATCCTGTCGGGGGAGGTTACAATGAGCAGTTCTTC. Protein sequence: CASSQDPVGGGYNEQFF.

This clone has only a few counts. The chain couples TRBV6-1 to TRBJ2-2; D unresolved. This CDR3 comprises 17 residues. Germline loops: CDR1 MNHNS, CDR2 SASEGT. The V end lost 6 bases, the J end lost 2 bases, and 19 bases lay between the germline ends. The CDR3: CASRIRERTVNTGELFF. The DNA for the CDR3 is TGTGCCAGCAGGATTAGAGAGCGTACGGTCAACACCGGGGAGCTGTTTTTT.

This clone was counted many times. The CDR3 region is CASSQQVAGSTDTQYF. CDR3 bases: TGTGCCAGCAGCCAACAGGTAGCGGGATCCACAGATACGCAGTATTTT. The chain couples TRBV3-1 to TRBJ2-3, with TRBD2 matching 8 bases. CDR1 and CDR2 from the germline V gene are LGHDT and YNNKEL (reference sequence). V gave up 2 bases and J gave up 2 bases; unmatched junction bases: 6. This CDR3 is built from 16 residues.

This clone was seen ten or more times. The rearrangement uses TRBV30 and TRBJ1-4, with D possibly being TRBD1 (5 bases). Germline lookup yields CDR1 GTSNPN and CDR2 SVGIG (reference sequence). The germline V and J ends were trimmed by 5 bases and 4 bases, with 11 bases remaining between them. This CDR3 region has 13 residues. CDR3 residues: CAWAGQGNEKLFF. The DNA of the CDR3 is TGTGCCTGGGCGGGGCAGGGTAATGAAAAACTGTTTTTT.

This clone was found many times. The CDR3 here is CATSDLSPSGGWTGELFF. In DNA form, the CDR3 reads TGTGCCACCAGTGATTTGAGTCCGTCAGGGGGTTGGACCGGGGAGCTGTTTTTT. The chain has TRBV24-1 and TRBJ2-2; 7 nucleotides agree with TRBD1. This CDR3 has 18 amino acids. Looked up from germline, CDR1 is KGHDR and CDR2 is SFDVKD. V lost 0 bases to trimming and J lost 5 bases; unmatched junction nucleotides: 11.

In the case of this clone: A much larger clonotype is one base distant, so this may be a read error. The chain recombines TRBV10-3 with TRBJ2-3; 12 bases match TRBD2. Germline CDR1 reads ENHRY; CDR2 reads SYGVKD. J gave up 7 bases and V 4 bases, and 3 bases lay outside the gene matches. This CDR3 is built from 14 residues. The CDR3 spells CAISVGLAGYTQYF. Written as DNA, the CDR3 is TGTGCCATCAGTGTAGGACTAGCGGGATATACGCAGTATTTT.

This clone was recorded at least ten times. The chain combines TRBV19 with TRBJ2-1, with 10 bases that match TRBD2. The CDR3 is 15 amino acids. Germline assignment: CDR1 LNHDA and CDR2 SQIVND (reference sequence). The V segment lost 3 bases and the J segment 3 bases; nucleotides outside the gene matches: 2. In nucleotides, the CDR3 is TGTGCCAGTAGTATGTTAGCGGGAGGCTACAATGAGCAGTTCTTC. This translates into CASSMLAGGYNEQFF.

The V call is TRBV4-2, the J call TRBJ1-2; D not certain. The CDR3 is made up of 17 amino acids. Germline V gene data show CDR1 as LGHNA and CDR2 as YNFKEQ. Trimming cost V 1 base and J 1 base, with 16 bases left between them. The CDR3 spells CASSQAGKGGLNYGYTF. CDR3 nucleotide sequence: TGTGCCAGCAGCCAAGCAGGAAAGGGTGGCCTTAACTATGGCTACACCTTC.

This clone was observed many times. The chain links TRBV9 to TRBJ2-1, with 13 bases matching TRBD2. J was trimmed by 6 bases and V by 0 bases; bases with no gene match: 3. This CDR3 has 16 residues. Germline V CDR1 and CDR2: SGDLS, YYNGEE. The CDR3 here is CASSVAGLAGFNEQFF. CDR3 nucleotides: TGTGCCAGCAGCGTAGCGGGACTAGCGGGGTTCAATGAGCAGTTCTTC.

This clone was counted many times. V gene TRBV10-2 combines with J gene TRBJ2-7; tentatively, D is TRBD1 or TRBD2 (7 bases each). Germline V gene sequence: CDR1 WSHSY, CDR2 SAAADI. Trimming removed 8 bases from V and 4 bases from J, with 12 bases in between. The CDR3 is 12 amino acids. For the CDR3, the DNA is TGCGCCAGCTGGGAGGGGGCGTACGAGCAGTACTTC. Encoded protein: CASWEGAYEQYF.

This clone was observed at least ten times. One base away lies a much larger clone, so this may be a sequencing read error. This same CDR3 is encoded by further DNA sequences in the sample. The chain recombines TRBV12-3 or TRBV12-4 with TRBJ2-7, with a tentative D call TRBD1 (5 bases). This CDR3 spans 13 amino acids. The V end was cut by 3 bases, the J end by 3 bases, with 9 bases between. The DNA of the CDR3 is TGTGCCAGCAGTTTTAGGGGCGTCTACGAGCAGTACTTC. Translation gives CASSFRGVYEQYF.

This clone was seen ten or more times. The chain employs TRBV4-3 and TRBJ1-6; 9 bases fit TRBD1. The CDR3 covers 19 residues. J lost 10 bases, V lost 1 base, and 17 bases had no gene match. The germline V gene encodes CDR1 LGHNA and CDR2 YSLEER. The CDR3 loop reads CASSQGPGGQGVIESPLHF. CDR3 sequence (DNA): TGCGCCAGCAGCCAAGGCCCTGGGGGACAGGGAGTAATAGAATCACCCCTCCACTTT.

This clone was observed many times. The chain has TRBV7-9 and TRBJ2-5; 7 bases line up with TRBD2. V lost 5 bases and J lost 2; bases outside the gene matches: 5. Germline CDR1 reads SEHNR; CDR2 reads FQNEAQ (reference sequence). The CDR3 covers 14 residues. In nucleotides, the CDR3 is TGTGCCAGCAGCCCCCCGGGGGGACAAGAGACCCAGTACTTC. This encodes CASSPPGGQETQYF. The full variable domain, with the rest looked up from reference TRBV7-9 and TRBJ2-5, is DTGVSQNPRHKITKRGQNVTFRCDPISEHNRLYWYRQTLGQGPEFLTYFQNEAQLEKSRLLSDRFSAERPKGSFSTLEIQRTEQGDSAMYLCASSPPGGQETQYFGPGTRLLVL.

The V and J genes are TRBV27 and TRBJ1-6, with no clear D. CDR3 size: 12 residues. V was clipped by 7 bases and J by 9 bases, with 10 bases between them. Germline assignment: CDR1 MNHEY and CDR2 SMNVEV (reference sequence). The CDR3 coding sequence is TGTGCCAGCATCTCCTTTGGTTCACCCCTCCACTTT. Its protein product is CASISFGSPLHF.

This clone was seen only a few times. The chain recombines TRBV6-1 with TRBJ2-7, with TRBD1 matching over 8 bases. CDR1 is MNHNS and CDR2 is SASEGT in the germline V gene. With V trimmed by 2 bases and J by 4 bases, 7 bases remained unmatched. There are 15 residues in the CDR3. DNA for the CDR3: TGTGCCAGCAGTGAACACAGGGGGATCGGGTACGAGCAGTACTTC. Protein: CASSEHRGIGYEQYF.

This clone turned up a few times. The junction shows a germline mismatch at one end, possibly a read error. The chain is built from TRBV19 and TRBJ1-1, with D tentatively TRBD1 (6 bases). Germline-derived CDR1 and CDR2 are LNHDA and SQIVND (reference sequence). The CDR3 contains 15 residues. The CDR3 sequence is CASSRMGGGNTESLF. The CDR3 coding sequence is TGTGCCAGTAGTCGGATGGGGGGCGGGAACACTGAATCTCTCTTT.

With regard to this clone: A read error may be the cause here, since a much bigger clone is one base away. The sample carries other DNA sequences with the same CDR3. This sequence joins TRBV7-6 and TRBJ2-5, with D uncertain. The germline V gene encodes CDR1 SGHVS and CDR2 FNYEAQ. The CDR3 has 14 amino acids. The V end was cut by 6 bases, the J end by 1 base, with 12 bases between. In DNA, the CDR3 is TGTGCCAGCAGGCCAGGTCCCAGCCAAGAGACCCAGTACTTC. Protein: CASRPGPSQETQYF.

At least ten counts were recorded for this clone. The chain recombines TRBV11-3 with TRBJ2-1; D uncertain. V shed 5 bases and J shed 6 bases, with 23 bases lying between them. The CDR3 totals 17 residues. Germline V gene data show CDR1 as SGHNT and CDR2 as YENEEA. In nucleotides, the CDR3 is TGTGCCAGCAGCCCCGCCTTGCGGCGGAAAAAAGGCAATGAGCAGTTCTTC. It specifies CASSPALRRKKGNEQFF.